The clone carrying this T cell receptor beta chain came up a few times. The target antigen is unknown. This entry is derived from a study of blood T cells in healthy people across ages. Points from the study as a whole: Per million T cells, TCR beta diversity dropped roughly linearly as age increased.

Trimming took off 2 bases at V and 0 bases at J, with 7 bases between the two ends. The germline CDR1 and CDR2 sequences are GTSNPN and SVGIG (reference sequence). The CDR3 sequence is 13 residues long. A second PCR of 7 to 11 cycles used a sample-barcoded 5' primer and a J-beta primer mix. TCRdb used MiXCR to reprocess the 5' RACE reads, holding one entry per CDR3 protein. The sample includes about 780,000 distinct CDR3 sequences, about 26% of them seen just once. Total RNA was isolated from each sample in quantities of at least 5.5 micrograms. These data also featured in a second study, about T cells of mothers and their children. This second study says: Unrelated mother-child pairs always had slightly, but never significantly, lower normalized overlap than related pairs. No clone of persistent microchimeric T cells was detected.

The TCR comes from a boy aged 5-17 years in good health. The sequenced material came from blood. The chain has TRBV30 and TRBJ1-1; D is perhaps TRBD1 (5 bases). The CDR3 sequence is CAWSHRLNTEAFF. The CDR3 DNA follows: TGTGCCTGGAGTCACAGGCTGAACACTGAAGCTTTCTTT.